The rows below give T cell receptor beta chains drawn from one sample of a study of T-cell memory formation after mild COVID-19. TCRdb passed the 5' RACE reads through MiXCR, listing each CDR3 protein once. The data show approximately 350,000 distinct CDR3 sequences, approximately 14% seen once. Sequencing was performed on PBMCs or a T cell subset sorted from them (not recorded which). The receptors were sampled from a man in his late teens or twenties who had mild COVID-19 (a few samples of this study predate the infection). Cell type and time point are not known. Both conserved end residues are part of each CDR3. D genes are given only for firm matches.

D gene | V gene | CDR3 protein
TRBD1 | TRBV29-1 | CSVGTDPEAFF
TRBD2 | TRBV6-1 | CATTRTRFYEQYF
. | TRBV13 | CASSSAPRASYEQYF
TRBD1 | TRBV19 | CANPDRGGNGELFF
. | TRBV7-9 | CASSRLVVAWPIYGYTF
. | TRBV7-2 | CASSLDGTPPNSPLHF
. | TRBV20-1 | CSASVQLNTEAFF
TRBD1 | TRBV19 | CASTPGTGFTEAFF
TRBD1 | TRBV2 | CASTTDRGRGYGYTF
. | TRBV27 | CASRAGWAQETQYF
. | TRBV10-3 | CAISREGTETQYF
. | TRBV6-2/TRBV6-3 | CARGAWSNTDTQYF
. | TRBV5-1 | CASSSGVFNYGYTF
. | TRBV5-1 | CASSLTQGSRVGYTF
. | TRBV2 | CASRAGRLKETQYF
. | TRBV12-3/TRBV12-4 | CASSLGQGVLLMAFF
TRBD1 | TRBV25-1 | CASSESGPWTGPYNEQFF
. | TRBV12-3/TRBV12-4 | CANQDSNTGELFF
. | TRBV27 | CASIRAGNTEAFF
TRBD2 | TRBV7-6 | CASSLGGGGLNVETQYF
. | TRBV5-1 | CASTPGGPQETQYF
. | TRBV27 | CASSFLGANYGYTF
. | TRBV9 | CASSGGPWFDEQFF
. | TRBV6-5 | CASSWDRTSQYYEQYF
TRBD1 | TRBV10-3 | CAISPDRVNTGELFF
. | TRBV9 | CASSVGPQLEKLFF
. | TRBV12-3/TRBV12-4 | CASSPQGQGYEQYF
. | TRBV21-1 | CASSKDLTVGLSGNQPQHF
TRBD2 | TRBV5-1 | CASSLAASGGATDTQYF
. | TRBV6-2/TRBV6-3 | CASSHSGGQPQHF
. | TRBV10-3 | CAITEGRKTGELFF
TRBD1 | TRBV7-9 | CASSKGQMVADTQYF
TRBD2 | TRBV20-1 | CSAITSGGTQETQYF
. | TRBV4-1 | CASSLDQDTQYF
TRBD1 | TRBV5-1 | CASMTGGFGPTDTQYF
TRBD2 | TRBV5-1 | CASSPEASGVSDEQFF
. | TRBV5-1 | CASSLDPLDMDNQPQHF
. | TRBV7-2 | CASSQQVEAFF
. | TRBV6-2/TRBV6-3 | CASSRSRSPYNEQFF
. | TRBV7-8 | CASSSPVDWNTEAFF